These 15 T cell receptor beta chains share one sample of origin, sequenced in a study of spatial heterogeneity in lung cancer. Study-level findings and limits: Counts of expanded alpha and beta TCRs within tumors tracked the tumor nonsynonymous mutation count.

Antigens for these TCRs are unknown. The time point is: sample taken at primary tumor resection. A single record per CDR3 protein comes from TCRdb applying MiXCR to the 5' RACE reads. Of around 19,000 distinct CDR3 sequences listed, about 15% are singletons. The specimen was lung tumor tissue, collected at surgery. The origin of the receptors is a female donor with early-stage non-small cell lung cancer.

The CDR3 region is CASSSAERLASKETQYF. The CDR3 bases are TGTGCCAGCTCATCAGCGGAGAGACTAGCCTCAAAAGAGACCCAGTACTTC. The J gene is TRBJ2-5, the V gene TRBV18; 7 bases agree with TRBD2. Germline CDR1 and CDR2: KGHSH and LQKENI. V shed 5 bases and J 3 bases; nucleotides not matched to a gene: 15. The CDR3 covers 17 residues.

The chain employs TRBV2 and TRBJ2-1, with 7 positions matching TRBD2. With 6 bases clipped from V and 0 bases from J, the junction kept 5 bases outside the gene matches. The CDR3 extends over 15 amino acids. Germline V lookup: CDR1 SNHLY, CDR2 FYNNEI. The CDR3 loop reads CASRGGRRSYNEQFF. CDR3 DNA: TGTGCCAGCAGGGGGGGGAGGCGCTCCTACAATGAGCAGTTCTTC.

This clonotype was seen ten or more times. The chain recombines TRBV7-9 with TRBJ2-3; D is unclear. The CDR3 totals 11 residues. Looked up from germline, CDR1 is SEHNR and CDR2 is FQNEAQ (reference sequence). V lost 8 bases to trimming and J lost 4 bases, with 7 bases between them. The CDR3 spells CASRVSDTQYF. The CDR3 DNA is TGTGCCAGCCGCGTTTCAGATACGCAGTATTTT.

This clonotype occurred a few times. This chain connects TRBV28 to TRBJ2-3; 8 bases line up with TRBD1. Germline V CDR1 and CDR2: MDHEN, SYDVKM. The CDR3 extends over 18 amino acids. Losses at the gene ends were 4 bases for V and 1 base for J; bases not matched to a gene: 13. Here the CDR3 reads CASSWDRFFQGGTDTQYF. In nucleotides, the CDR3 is TGTGCCAGCAGTTGGGACAGGTTCTTCCAGGGTGGCACAGATACGCAGTATTTT.

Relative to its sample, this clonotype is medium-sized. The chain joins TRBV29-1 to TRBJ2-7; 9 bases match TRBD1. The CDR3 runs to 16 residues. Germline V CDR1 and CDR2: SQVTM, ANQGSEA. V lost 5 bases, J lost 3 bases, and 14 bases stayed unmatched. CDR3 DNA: TGCAGCGTTCAACCCCTGGGACAGGGCCTGAACTACGAGCAGTACTTC. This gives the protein CSVQPLGQGLNYEQYF.

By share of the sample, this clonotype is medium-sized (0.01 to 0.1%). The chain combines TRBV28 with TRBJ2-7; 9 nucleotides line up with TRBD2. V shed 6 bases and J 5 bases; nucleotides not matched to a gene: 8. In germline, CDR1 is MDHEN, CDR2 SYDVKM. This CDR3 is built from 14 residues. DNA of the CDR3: TGTGCCAGCAGCTTAGAGCGGGGGGAACACGAGCAGTACTTC. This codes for CASSLERGEHEQYF.

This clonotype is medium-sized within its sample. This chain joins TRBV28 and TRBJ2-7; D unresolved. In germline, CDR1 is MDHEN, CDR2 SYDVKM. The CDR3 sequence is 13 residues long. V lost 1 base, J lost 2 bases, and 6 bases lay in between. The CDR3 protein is CASSLLTTYEQYF. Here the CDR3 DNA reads TGTGCCAGCAGTTTATTGACAACCTACGAGCAGTACTTC. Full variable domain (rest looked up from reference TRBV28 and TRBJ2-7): DVKVTQSSRYLVKRTGEKVFLECVQDMDHENMFWYRQDPGLGLRLIYFSYDVKMKEKGDIPEGYSVSREKKERFSLILESASTNQTSMYLCASSLLTTYEQYFGPGTRLTVT.

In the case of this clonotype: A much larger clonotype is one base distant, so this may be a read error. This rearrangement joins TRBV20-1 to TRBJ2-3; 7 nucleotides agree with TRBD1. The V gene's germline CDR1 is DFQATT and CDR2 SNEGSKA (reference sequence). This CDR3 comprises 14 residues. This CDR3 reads CIALGQRATDTQYF. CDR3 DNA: TGCATTGCTTTGGGACAGAGGGCCACAGATACGCAGTATTTT.

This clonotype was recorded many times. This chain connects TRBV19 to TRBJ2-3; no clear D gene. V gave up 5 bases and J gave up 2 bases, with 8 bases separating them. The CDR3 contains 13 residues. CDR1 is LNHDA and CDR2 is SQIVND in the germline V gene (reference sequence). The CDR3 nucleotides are TGTGCCAGTAGTCCTACAACCACAGATACGCAGTATTTT. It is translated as CASSPTTTDTQYF.

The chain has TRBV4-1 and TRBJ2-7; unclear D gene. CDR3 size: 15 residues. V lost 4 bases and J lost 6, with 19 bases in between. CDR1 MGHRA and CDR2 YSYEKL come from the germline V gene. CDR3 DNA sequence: TGCGCCAGCAGCCTTTTCCCGGTGGTAGGGCGCGAGCAGTACTTC. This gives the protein CASSLFPVVGREQYF.

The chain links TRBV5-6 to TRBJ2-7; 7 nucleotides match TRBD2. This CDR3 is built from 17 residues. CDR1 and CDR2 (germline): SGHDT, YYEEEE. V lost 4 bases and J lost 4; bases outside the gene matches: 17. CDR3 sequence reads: CASSLIGKGGRRYEQYF. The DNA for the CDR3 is TGTGCCAGCAGCCTGATTGGAAAAGGCGGGAGAAGATACGAGCAGTACTTC.

The DNA of the CDR3 is TGTGCCAGCTCATCCTATCGACAGGGCCTAGGCACAGATACGCAGTATTTT. Protein: CASSSYRQGLGTDTQYF. The V and J genes are TRBV18 and TRBJ2-3; TRBD1 matches 7 bases. After removal of 5 bases from V and 1 base from J, the junction contained 12 bases not matched to a gene. The germline V gene encodes CDR1 KGHSH and CDR2 LQKENI. The CDR3 has 17 amino acids.

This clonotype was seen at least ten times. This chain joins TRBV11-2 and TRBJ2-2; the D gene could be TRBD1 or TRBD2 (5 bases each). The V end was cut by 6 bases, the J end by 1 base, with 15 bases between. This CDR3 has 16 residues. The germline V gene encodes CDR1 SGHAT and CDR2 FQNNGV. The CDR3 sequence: CASRKSGTENTGELFF. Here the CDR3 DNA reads TGTGCCAGCAGAAAGTCCGGGACGGAGAACACCGGGGAGCTGTTTTTT.

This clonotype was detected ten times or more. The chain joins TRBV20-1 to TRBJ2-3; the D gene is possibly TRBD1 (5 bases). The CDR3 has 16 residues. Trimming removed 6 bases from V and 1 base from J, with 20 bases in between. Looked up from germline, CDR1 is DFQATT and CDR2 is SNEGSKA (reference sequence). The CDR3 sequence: CSAMPLRVYGTDTQYF. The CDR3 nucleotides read TGCAGTGCCATGCCCCTCAGGGTTTATGGCACAGATACGCAGTATTTT.

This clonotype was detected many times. DNA for the CDR3: TGCAGCGTTGAAGGAGGGGACCCCACAGCCCCAAGCTCCTACGAGCAGTACTTC. Protein product: CSVEGGDPTAPSSYEQYF. The V gene is TRBV29-1, the J gene TRBJ2-7; D could derive from TRBD1 or TRBD2 (5 bases each). The V end was cut by 1 base, the J end by 0 bases, with 22 bases between. Per the germline V gene, CDR1 is SQVTM and CDR2 is ANQGSEA. The CDR3 totals 18 residues.